A single sample is the source of the 21 T cell receptor beta chains below, sequenced in a study of T cells in Graves' hyperthyroidism and ophthalmopathy. RNA transcripts were the template for amplifying TCR beta CDR3 regions. With the HTBI primer set, the TCR CDR3 went through a first round of RT-PCR. TCRdb redid the calling of the multiplex PCR reads with MiXCR, one entry per CDR3 protein. The sample lists 370,000 or so distinct CDR3 sequences, 25% occurring once. What was sequenced was blood. These receptors all stem from a man in his forties or fifties with Graves' hyperthyroidism.

At least ten counts were recorded for this clonotype. The chain employs TRBV2 and TRBJ2-7, with 8 bases matching TRBD1. Unmatched junction bases numbered 12, after V lost 4 bases and J lost 4 bases. Germline assignment: CDR1 SNHLY and CDR2 FYNNEI. This CDR3 region has 16 residues. CDR3 nucleotides: TGTGCCAGCAGTGGGTCCCCAGGTCAGGGGGCGTACGAGCAGTACTTC. It encodes CASSGSPGQGAYEQYF.

The chain joins TRBV6-6 to TRBJ1-2, with 7 nucleotides matching TRBD1. V lost 2 bases and J lost 6; bases outside the gene matches: 3. CDR3 size: 13 residues. Germline CDR1 is MNHNY and CDR2 is SVGAGI (reference sequence). The CDR3 loop is CASSYTTGDGYTF. For the CDR3, the DNA is TGTGCCAGCAGTTACACTACAGGGGATGGCTACACCTTC.

This clonotype was counted between two and nine times. The chain uses TRBV12-5 and TRBJ2-1; 8 bases are a match to TRBD2. Trimming at V came to 6 bases and at J to 6 bases, leaving 10 bases not matched to a gene. Germline V gene lookup returns CDR1 LGHNT and CDR2 FRNRAP. This CDR3 region has 15 residues. CDR3 bases: TGTGCTAGTGGCTCCGAGCGGGAGTCTGTCAATGAGCAGTTCTTC. Protein: CASGSERESVNEQFF.

V gene TRBV13 combines with J gene TRBJ2-7, with TRBD2 as a possible D gene (6 bases). The length of the CDR3 is 14 residues. Between the trimmed V and J ends, which lost 2 bases and 5 bases, there was a span of 13 bases. CDR1 and CDR2 from the germline V gene are PRHDT and FYEKMQ (reference sequence). Here the CDR3 DNA reads TGTGCCAGCAGCTTACGGGTAGCGGTGGACGAGCAGTACTTC. Protein: CASSLRVAVDEQYF.

This clonotype has a handful of counts. The gene calls are TRBV10-3 and TRBJ2-7; the D gene is possibly TRBD1 (5 bases). The CDR3 is 13 residues long. Trimming removed 3 bases at V and 7 bases at J, with 13 bases between. Per the germline V gene, CDR1 is ENHRY and CDR2 is SYGVKD. The DNA of the CDR3 is TGTGCCATCAGTGATGGTCAGGGTGAAGAGCAGTACTTC. It translates to CAISDGQGEEQYF.

In its sample, this clonotype was seen many times. The V and J genes are TRBV7-9 and TRBJ2-7, with 14 nucleotides matching TRBD2. Trimming removed 6 bases from V and 3 bases from J; junction bases left unmatched: 4. The CDR3 covers 15 residues. Looked up from germline, CDR1 is SEHNR and CDR2 is FQNEAQ (reference sequence). CDR3 coding DNA: TGTGCCAGCAGACCCGGACTAGCGGGAGGCTACGAGCAGTACTTC. Its translation is CASRPGLAGGYEQYF.

This clonotype appeared a single time. A read error may produce the germline difference seen at one junction end. The rearrangement uses TRBV7-9 and TRBJ2-5; D gene ambiguous. The CDR3 length is 14 residues. Germline lookup yields CDR1 SEHNR and CDR2 FQNEAQ (reference sequence). The CDR3 is CANSLAAGGETQYF. DNA for the CDR3: TGTGCCAACAGCTTAGCAGCTGGTGGCGAGACCCAGTACTTC.

This clonotype was seen a handful of times. V usage is TRBV6-1 and J usage is TRBJ2-5; possibly TRBD1 or TRBD2 for D (5 bases each). The V and J ends lost 6 bases and 5 bases respectively, with 19 bases between them. Germline loops: CDR1 MNHNS, CDR2 SASEGT. This CDR3 has 15 residues. The CDR3 region is CASRNRDARWETQYF. The CDR3 bases are TGTGCCAGCAGGAACCGGGACGCGAGGTGGGAGACCCAGTACTTC.

Only a few counts were recorded for this clonotype. This chain connects TRBV7-2 to TRBJ1-5; no clear D. CDR1 and CDR2 from the germline V gene are SGHTA and FQGNSA. V shed 4 bases and J shed 6 bases, with 10 bases lying between them. The CDR3 contains 13 residues. The CDR3: CASSWDPGQPQHF. In DNA form, the CDR3 reads TGTGCCAGCAGCTGGGATCCAGGTCAGCCCCAGCATTTT.

This rearrangement joins TRBV20-1 to TRBJ2-5; D might be TRBD2 (5 bases). Germline loops: CDR1 DFQATT, CDR2 SNEGSKA (reference sequence). Trimming shortened V by 0 bases and J by 12 bases, and 11 bases separated the two germline ends. The CDR3 sequence is 11 residues long. CDR3 amino acids: CSARETGSEYF. Here the CDR3 DNA reads TGCAGTGCTAGAGAGACGGGGAGTGAGTACTTC.

This chain uses TRBV20-1 with TRBJ1-4; tentatively, D is TRBD1 (6 bases). The CDR3 length is 15 residues. Germline V gene data show CDR1 as DFQATT and CDR2 as SNEGSKA (reference sequence). V was pared by 0 bases and J by 4 bases, with 12 bases between. The CDR3 region has the DNA TGCAGTGCTAGAGATCATACAGGGAGTAATGAAAAACTGTTTTTT. Its protein is CSARDHTGSNEKLFF.

The CDR3 bases are TGTGCCAGCAGCCCCCCCTTGCGGGGCAATGAGCAGTTCTTC. As protein: CASSPPLRGNEQFF. The genes are TRBV11-2 and TRBJ2-1; possible D gene TRBD2, 6 bases. Germline V CDR1 and CDR2: SGHAT, FQNNGV. V lost 5 bases to trimming and J lost 6 bases, with 14 bases between them. This CDR3 contains 14 residues.

This clonotype was seen just once. V is TRBV28 and J is TRBJ1-2; D is unresolved. The CDR3 length is 13 residues. The germline gives CDR1 MDHEN, CDR2 SYDVKM. The V gene lost 6 bases and the J gene lost 4 bases, with 12 bases spanning the gap. The CDR3 loop reads CASRDIFSYGYTF. CDR3 DNA sequence: TGTGCCAGCAGGGATATCTTTAGCTATGGCTACACCTTC.

Concerning this clonotype: A much larger clonotype is one base distant, so this may be a read error. The V gene is TRBV12-3 or TRBV12-4, the J gene TRBJ2-1; D call uncertain. Trimming removed 5 bases from V and 8 bases from J, with 7 bases in between. This CDR3 is built from 11 residues. The CDR3 nucleotides are TGTGCCAGCAGTGCGGCCGATGAGCAGTTCTTC. The encoded protein is CASSAADEQFF.

This chain links TRBV5-1 with TRBJ2-6, with D possibly matching TRBD1 (6 bases). The CDR3 extends over 16 amino acids. Germline CDR1 is SGHRS and CDR2 is YFSETQ. V lost 5 bases to trimming and J lost 0 bases, with 12 bases between them. Here the CDR3 DNA reads TGCGCCAGCAGTCCAACAGGGAGCTCTGGGGCCAACGTCCTGACTTTC. This codes for CASSPTGSSGANVLTF.

V gene TRBV6-1 combines with J gene TRBJ2-7; no reliable D call. The germline V and J ends were trimmed by 5 bases and 2 bases, with 10 bases remaining between them. The CDR3 spans 13 residues. Germline V gene lookup returns CDR1 MNHNS and CDR2 SASEGT. CDR3 in amino acids: CASSLTVTYEQYF. The CDR3 region has the DNA TGTGCCAGCAGTCTCACAGTAACCTACGAGCAGTACTTC.

The chain links TRBV7-2 to TRBJ2-3, with 15 positions matching TRBD2. In germline, CDR1 is SGHTA, CDR2 FQGNSA. V lost 5 bases, J lost 0 bases, and 6 bases stayed unmatched. This CDR3 is built from 18 residues. The CDR3: CASSRTSGGGKSTDTQYF. CDR3 sequence (DNA): TGTGCCAGCAGCAGGACTAGCGGGGGGGGGAAGAGCACAGATACGCAGTATTTT.

This clonotype has only a few counts. The V call is TRBV6-5, the J call TRBJ2-7; D ambiguous. This CDR3 spans 16 amino acids. Germline lookup yields CDR1 MNHEY and CDR2 SVGAGI. The V gene lost 0 bases and the J gene lost 0 bases, with 12 bases spanning the gap. The CDR3: CASSYSTEMPSYEQYF. In DNA form, the CDR3 reads TGTGCCAGCAGTTACTCGACTGAGATGCCCTCCTACGAGCAGTACTTC.

The CDR3, as DNA: TGCAGTGCTCGTAGGAGCGGGAGGTCTCGACAAGAGACCCAGTACTTC. This gives the protein CSARRSGRSRQETQYF. V is TRBV20-1 and J is TRBJ2-5, with 9 bases aligning to TRBD2. Germline V gene data show CDR1 as DFQATT and CDR2 as SNEGSKA (reference sequence). The CDR3 runs to 16 residues. J lost 2 bases, V lost 5 bases, and 12 bases had no gene match.

This sequence joins TRBV7-2 and TRBJ1-2; D remains ambiguous. The V gene lost 5 bases and the J gene lost 8 bases, with 18 bases spanning the gap. The CDR3 extends over 14 amino acids. The germline V gene has CDR1 SGHTA and CDR2 FQGNSA. CDR3 sequence: CASSPAWTPNGYTF. The CDR3 bases are TGTGCCAGCAGCCCAGCTTGGACGCCGAACGGCTACACCTTC.

This clonotype was found a few times. The V gene is TRBV27, the J gene TRBJ2-5; D tentatively reads TRBD1 or TRBD2 (5 bases each). CDR1 MNHEY and CDR2 SMNVEV come from the germline V gene (reference sequence). Trimming took off 5 bases at V and 4 bases at J, with 23 bases between the two ends. The CDR3 totals 17 residues. The CDR3, as DNA: TGTGCCAGCAGTAAGATGGTTTGGGGGAGAGGAGGAGAGACCCAGTACTTC. Its translation: CASSKMVWGRGGETQYF.